The rows below give T cell receptor beta chains drawn from one sample of a study of T cell changes during pregnancy in multiple sclerosis. Some clones are missing from TCRdb's copy, which holds only in-frame ones; the method was immunoSEQ multiplex PCR. The data contain some 24,000 clones, roughly 86% of them seen just once; the ten biggest clones take up under 1.1%. The source was CD4+ T cells from peripheral blood mononuclear cells, collected in the second trimester of pregnancy. The source is a female donor in good health, enrolled as a control in a pregnancy study. Each CDR3 is given with its conserved first and last residue. Fields, in order: V gene, J gene, D gene, CDR3 protein. D genes are given only for firm matches.

V: TRBV19; J: TRBJ1-4; D: TRBD1; CDR3: CASSQDRGRPEKLFF
V: TRBV30; J: TRBJ1-1; D: TRBD1; CDR3: CAWRQQGPRNTEAFF
V: TRBV12-5; J: TRBJ2-1; D: TRBD1; CDR3: CASGLVTGQSSNEQFF
V: TRBV10-3; J: TRBJ1-1; D: NA; CDR3: CAISGGGGIAFF
V: TRBV6-6; J: NA; D: NA; CDR3: CASSRDQVSYEQYF
V: TRBV19; J: TRBJ1-4; D: TRBD1; CDR3: CASKVRRDRGIGTNEKLFF
V: TRBV5-1; J: TRBJ2-2; D: NA; CDR3: CASTPLGGLDTGELFF
V: TRBV5-1; J: TRBJ2-1; D: TRBD1; CDR3: CASSPGDRLSHEQFF
V: TRBV7-6; J: TRBJ2-5; D: TRBD1; CDR3: CASSSGQAQETQYF
V: TRBV5-1; J: TRBJ2-7; D: NA; CDR3: CASSPGQTLSYEQYF
V: TRBV4-2; J: TRBJ2-3; D: TRBD1; CDR3: CASSRETGPDTQYF
V: TRBV5-1; J: TRBJ1-1; D: TRBD1; CDR3: CASSSDRGLGTEAFF
V: TRBV9; J: TRBJ1-2; D: NA; CDR3: CASSVAAGYGYTF
V: TRBV19; J: TRBJ2-7; D: TRBD1; CDR3: CASSETGSGEQYF
V: TRBV5-1; J: TRBJ1-6; D: NA; CDR3: CASSPGQQLNSPLHF
V: TRBV7-9; J: TRBJ2-2; D: NA; CDR3: CASSLGGPWGGTGELFF
V: TRBV5-1; J: TRBJ2-1; D: TRBD1; CDR3: CASSLSGGNEQFF
V: TRBV18; J: TRBJ2-7; D: TRBD2; CDR3: CASSPGVAGPSYEQYF
V: TRBV7-3; J: TRBJ2-1; D: TRBD2; CDR3: CASSLSPSASGNNEQFF
V: TRBV5-1; J: TRBJ1-1; D: NA; CDR3: CASTRGQAGGNTEAFF
V: TRBV29-1; J: TRBJ1-6; D: TRBD1; CDR3: CSVLDRGASPLHF
V: TRBV11-2; J: TRBJ2-5; D: TRBD2; CDR3: CASSPTSGGGETQYF
V: TRBV4-3; J: TRBJ2-7; D: TRBD1; CDR3: CASSQVRDRAEYEQYF
V: TRBV9; J: TRBJ2-7; D: NA; CDR3: CASSPRASGISYEQYF
V: TRBV5-1; J: TRBJ2-5; D: TRBD1; CDR3: CASSVYRGGETQYF
V: TRBV28; J: TRBJ2-1; D: NA; CDR3: CASSLRGSYNEQFF
V: TRBV27; J: TRBJ2-7; D: TRBD2; CDR3: CASSLAGLGFDEQYF
V: TRBV5-1; J: TRBJ2-7; D: TRBD2; CDR3: CASSLAVAGGSDEQYF
V: TRBV7-7; J: TRBJ1-4; D: TRBD1; CDR3: CASSSGTGAVLFF
V: TRBV5-5; J: TRBJ2-7; D: TRBD1; CDR3: CASSLGQGIGDYEQYF
V: TRBV6-1; J: TRBJ1-3; D: NA; CDR3: CASIRSPGNTIYF
V: TRBV7-9; J: TRBJ1-3; D: NA; CDR3: CASSKGTAGNTIYF
V: TRBV27; J: TRBJ2-2; D: NA; CDR3: CASSFLAGELFF
V: TRBV11-3; J: TRBJ2-7; D: TRBD1; CDR3: CASSPRTGGREQYF
V: TRBV19; J: TRBJ2-3; D: NA; CDR3: CASSMVGGLTDTQYF
V: TRBV28; J: TRBJ2-7; D: NA; CDR3: CASSLVGPARDEQYF
V: TRBV7-9; J: TRBJ2-3; D: TRBD2; CDR3: CASSLEGRASGGDTQYF
V: TRBV27; J: TRBJ1-6; D: NA; CDR3: CASSPWGEDSPLHF
V: TRBV28; J: TRBJ2-7; D: NA; CDR3: CASSFRDWGYEQYF
V: TRBV19; J: TRBJ1-2; D: NA; CDR3: CASSIVTTNYGYTF
V: TRBV27; J: TRBJ1-1; D: NA; CDR3: CASSSFAAWRDTEAFF
V: TRBV7-6; J: TRBJ1-1; D: TRBD1; CDR3: CASSARKTGVVTEAFF
V: TRBV21-1; J: TRBJ2-5; D: NA; CDR3: CASSKAGTSVRETQYF
V: TRBV9; J: TRBJ2-5; D: TRBD2; CDR3: CASSPSGGGRETQYF
V: TRBV6-5; J: TRBJ1-4; D: TRBD1; CDR3: CASSYWTGGYEKLFF
V: TRBV14; J: TRBJ2-3; D: NA; CDR3: CASSQDAVGGLTDTQYF
V: TRBV11-2; J: TRBJ2-2; D: TRBD1; CDR3: CASSAGTVNTGELFF
V: TRBV28; J: TRBJ1-4; D: TRBD1; CDR3: CASSQTGTGEEKLFF
V: TRBV7-8; J: TRBJ1-2; D: NA; CDR3: CASSLRSAGPTNYGYTF
V: TRBV6-4; J: TRBJ2-2; D: TRBD2; CDR3: CASRALAGVNTGELFF
V: TRBV6-5; J: TRBJ1-2; D: NA; CDR3: CASTSADRSYGYTF
V: TRBV6-1; J: TRBJ2-1; D: NA; CDR3: CAILLQRGTEQFF
V: TRBV9; J: TRBJ1-4; D: TRBD1; CDR3: CASSVGRQGGYEKLFF
V: TRBV9; J: TRBJ2-2; D: TRBD2; CDR3: CASSHQAGENTGELFF
V: TRBV11-3; J: TRBJ2-5; D: NA; CDR3: CASSSRGARDETQYF
V: TRBV18; J: TRBJ2-2; D: NA; CDR3: CASSPARGELFF
V: TRBV25-1; J: TRBJ2-1; D: NA; CDR3: CASSELGANNEQFF
V: TRBV30; J: TRBJ2-6; D: NA; CDR3: CAWSHWGTISGANVLTF
V: TRBV14; J: TRBJ2-4; D: NA; CDR3: CASSQDVGLNKNIQYF
V: TRBV7-2; J: TRBJ2-3; D: NA; CDR3: CASSGAGLGTDTQYF